The rows below give T cell receptor beta chains drawn from one sample of a study of T-cell reconstitution after alpha-beta-depleted transplantation in children. TCRdb re-analysed the PCR reads in MiXCR, keeping a single row per CDR3 protein. The sample lists just over 950,000 distinct CDR3 sequences, 25% to 30% seen once, with roughly 30% in the top ten. This specimen consisted of PBMCs, mostly from graft donor cells, obtained 360 days after TCRalphabeta/CD19-depleted stem cell transplant. These receptors came from a boy younger than two who had a stem cell transplant for SCID, so the T cells may come from the graft donor. CDR3s include the opening cysteine and the closing phenylalanine or tryptophan. Fields, in order: V gene, clone size, J gene, CDR3 protein. The listing skips clone size in some rows; elsewhere it reads once, few, many or a size class.

>TRBV20-1|NA|TRBJ2-7
CSARDREETHSYEQYF
>TRBV20-1|few|TRBJ2-5
CSARGAGLQETQYF
>TRBV6-2/TRBV6-3|many|TRBJ2-7
CASSLRDRGPLTYEQYF
>TRBV20-1|NA|TRBJ1-2
CSAWKASNYGYTF
>TRBV6-1|few|TRBJ2-3
CASFPSVRTDTSTDTQYF
>TRBV20-1|few|TRBJ1-2
CSRGQGAGYTF
>TRBV5-1|NA|TRBJ2-1
CASSLSGGREQFF
>TRBV12-3/TRBV12-4|NA|TRBJ2-1
CASSPSYDEQFF
>TRBV11-1|few|TRBJ2-3
CASSSEVYGGGNTDTQYF
>TRBV6-2/TRBV6-3|NA|TRBJ1-1
CASKEGVGTEAFF
>TRBV7-8|NA|TRBJ2-1
CASSDRERPSSSYNEQFF
>TRBV6-1|NA|TRBJ2-2
CASSHPGLGYTGELFF
>TRBV29-1|many|TRBJ1-1
CSGGHPGTEAFF
>TRBV18|NA|TRBJ2-7
CASSPYRVREQYF
>TRBV28|few|TRBJ2-5
CASSFKLQETQYF
>TRBV27|few|TRBJ2-2
CASSLTGRERLFF
>TRBV5-1|NA|TRBJ2-2
CASSYPSAGTGELFF
>TRBV2|NA|TRBJ2-1
CASSVAPHLAQGNEQFF
>TRBV20-1|many|TRBJ2-3
CSARSSGTSTDTQYF
>TRBV2|NA|TRBJ1-3
CASTTSRDRKSSGNTIYF
>TRBV5-1|few|TRBJ2-6
CASSYQKTAGANVLTF
>TRBV6-1|NA|TRBJ2-1
CATREDRGHYNEQFF
>TRBV19|few|TRBJ2-1
CASRTGGGYYNEQFF
>TRBV12-3/TRBV12-4|once|TRBJ2-7
CASSPGWWSSYEQYF
>TRBV5-1|NA|TRBJ2-7
CASSPERQGVPYEQYF
>TRBV27|few|TRBJ2-1
CASSFRGGGARNEQFF
>TRBV27|NA|TRBJ2-1
CASSYGGGFNEQFF
>TRBV5-1|NA|TRBJ1-1
CASSLESGLNTEAFF
>TRBV4-1|few|TRBJ2-3
CASSQDSGLASYTQYF
>TRBV20-1|NA|TRBJ2-5
CSTQGIGTQYF
>TRBV7-9|few|TRBJ2-3
CASSARDRGFDTQYF
>TRBV10-3|NA|TRBJ1-1
CAISGQPNTEAFF
>TRBV18|NA|TRBJ2-1
CASSPLVDNEQFF
>TRBV7-2|NA|TRBJ2-3
CASSLVYLTLTDTQYF
>TRBV9|NA|TRBJ1-2
CASSVGRELWGYTF